These T cell receptor beta chains were read from a single sample in a study of T and B cells in COVID-19 patients. MiXCR, applied by TCRdb to the multiplex PCR reads, yields one record per CDR3 protein. The sample yields approximately 10,000 distinct CDR3 sequences, about 31% seen once. Sequenced sample: blood. The receptors originated from a human donor who had recovered from COVID-19. Both conserved end residues are part of each CDR3. The order of the fields is V gene, D gene, J gene, clone size, CDR3 DNA, CDR3 protein. A D gene is named only where the DNA matches it firmly. Clone sizes are given selectively: once, few, many, or a class where the clone is expanded.

v_call: TRBV5-1
d_call: TRBD2
j_call: TRBJ2-5
clone_size: -
cdr3_nt: TGCGCCAGCAGTGACAGCGGGAGTGTCCAGTACTTC
cdr3_aa: CASSDSGSVQYF

v_call: TRBV18
d_call: -
j_call: TRBJ2-5
clone_size: once
cdr3_nt: TGTGCCAGCTCATCTCCCGGTCCCAGGCCCCAAGAGACCCAGTACTTC
cdr3_aa: CASSSPGPRPQETQYF

v_call: TRBV30
d_call: -
j_call: TRBJ1-5
clone_size: few
cdr3_nt: TGTGCCTGGAGTGTACATGAGCCAGATTCCCAGCATTTT
cdr3_aa: CAWSVHEPDSQHF

v_call: TRBV6-2/TRBV6-3
d_call: TRBD2
j_call: TRBJ2-1
clone_size: -
cdr3_nt: TGTGCCAGCAGTTACTCGGTCGGCCGTCTAGCGGAAGTGGAGGCCTACAATGAGCAGTTCTTC
cdr3_aa: CASSYSVGRLAEVEAYNEQFF

v_call: TRBV10-3
d_call: -
j_call: TRBJ2-1
clone_size: few
cdr3_nt: TGTGCCTCCACAACGGGGGACCCTAGGGGTGAGCAGTTCTTC
cdr3_aa: CASTTGDPRGEQFF

v_call: TRBV10-3
d_call: TRBD2
j_call: TRBJ2-1
clone_size: -
cdr3_nt: TGTGCCATCAGCGAGCTAGCGGGCGACCCCTACAATGAGCAGTTCTTC
cdr3_aa: CAISELAGDPYNEQFF

v_call: TRBV6-5
d_call: TRBD1
j_call: TRBJ2-3
clone_size: -
cdr3_nt: TGTGCCAGCAGCTCGGACAGGGGGCGGACAGATACGCAGTATTTT
cdr3_aa: CASSSDRGRTDTQYF

v_call: TRBV27
d_call: TRBD1
j_call: TRBJ1-5
clone_size: -
cdr3_nt: TGTGCCAGCAGCCATGACAGGGGGCAAGATCAGCCCCAGCATTTT
cdr3_aa: CASSHDRGQDQPQHF

v_call: TRBV13
d_call: TRBD2
j_call: TRBJ2-7
clone_size: few
cdr3_nt: TGTGCCAGCAGCCGTACCGGGACTAGCGAAGCCAAGCAGTACTTC
cdr3_aa: CASSRTGTSEAKQYF

v_call: TRBV12-3/TRBV12-4
d_call: -
j_call: TRBJ1-6
clone_size: -
cdr3_nt: TGTGCCAGCAGCCGTCGGGGCTCCTATAATTCACCCCTCCACTTT
cdr3_aa: CASSRRGSYNSPLHF

v_call: TRBV7-2
d_call: TRBD1
j_call: TRBJ2-7
clone_size: -
cdr3_nt: TGTGCCAGCAGCCGGGGACAGGGCCCCTCCTACGAGCAGTACTTC
cdr3_aa: CASSRGQGPSYEQYF

v_call: TRBV5-1
d_call: -
j_call: TRBJ2-3
clone_size: few
cdr3_nt: TGCGCCAGCAGCTTGGGAGGGACGGGCACAGATACGCAGTATTTT
cdr3_aa: CASSLGGTGTDTQYF

v_call: TRBV24-1
d_call: TRBD1
j_call: TRBJ2-3
clone_size: -
cdr3_nt: TGTGCCACCAGTGATTTAGATTCAGGGGGCAATACGCAGTATTTT
cdr3_aa: CATSDLDSGGNTQYF

v_call: TRBV5-1
d_call: TRBD1
j_call: TRBJ2-3
clone_size: -
cdr3_nt: TGCGCCAGCAGCTCCGACAGGGGTAGCGCAGATACGCAGTATTTT
cdr3_aa: CASSSDRGSADTQYF

v_call: TRBV11-3
d_call: -
j_call: TRBJ1-1
clone_size: -
cdr3_nt: TGTGCCAGCAGCCTGAGACAGAAAAACACTGAAGCTTTCTTT
cdr3_aa: CASSLRQKNTEAFF

v_call: TRBV7-9
d_call: TRBD1
j_call: TRBJ1-1
clone_size: -
cdr3_nt: TGTGCCAGCAGCTTAGGTGGTGGGGTACAGGGGCCGCACACTGAAGCTTTCTTT
cdr3_aa: CASSLGGGVQGPHTEAFF

v_call: TRBV11-2
d_call: -
j_call: TRBJ2-2
clone_size: few
cdr3_nt: TGTGCCAGCAGCTTAGAGGGGGGTTGGATCGGGGAGCTGTTTTTT
cdr3_aa: CASSLEGGWIGELFF

v_call: TRBV12-3/TRBV12-4
d_call: TRBD1
j_call: TRBJ1-2
clone_size: -
cdr3_nt: TGTGCCAGCAGTCCATCCGGGACAGGGCGACGGTGGGGCTACACCTTC
cdr3_aa: CASSPSGTGRRWGYTF

v_call: TRBV29-1
d_call: -
j_call: TRBJ2-2
clone_size: medium-sized
cdr3_nt: TGCAGCGTAGGAACTCTCACCTGGGAGCTGTTTTTT
cdr3_aa: CSVGTLTWELFF

v_call: TRBV11-1
d_call: -
j_call: TRBJ2-5
clone_size: medium-sized
cdr3_nt: TGTGCCAGCAGCTTATCGGCAGGGTACCAAGAGACCCAGTACTTC
cdr3_aa: CASSLSAGYQETQYF

v_call: TRBV6-5
d_call: -
j_call: TRBJ1-4
clone_size: many
cdr3_nt: TGTGCCAGCAGTGGGGGGGACGGACTAAATGAAAAACTGTTTTTT
cdr3_aa: CASSGGDGLNEKLFF

v_call: TRBV7-2
d_call: TRBD2
j_call: TRBJ2-1
clone_size: -
cdr3_nt: TGTGCCAGCAGCTTAGGCGGGAGAGGGACCCACAATGAGCAGTTCTTC
cdr3_aa: CASSLGGRGTHNEQFF

v_call: TRBV15
d_call: TRBD1
j_call: TRBJ2-5
clone_size: few
cdr3_nt: TGTGCCACCAGCAGAGATGGGACAGGGTTCCAAGAGACCCAGTACTTC
cdr3_aa: CATSRDGTGFQETQYF

v_call: TRBV6-5
d_call: TRBD1
j_call: TRBJ1-2
clone_size: -
cdr3_nt: TGTGCCAGCAAGGGACAGGCGTCCTATGGCTACACCTTC
cdr3_aa: CASKGQASYGYTF

v_call: TRBV5-4
d_call: TRBD1
j_call: TRBJ1-1
clone_size: -
cdr3_nt: TGTGCCAGCAGCCGGACAGGGGTGGGAACTGAAGCTTTCTTT
cdr3_aa: CASSRTGVGTEAFF

v_call: TRBV11-1
d_call: -
j_call: TRBJ2-2
clone_size: -
cdr3_nt: TGTGCCAGCAGCTTAGGTGGGAGGAGCACCGGGGAGCTGTTTTTT
cdr3_aa: CASSLGGRSTGELFF

v_call: TRBV24-1
d_call: -
j_call: TRBJ2-7
clone_size: few
cdr3_nt: TGTGCCACCAGTGACGGTACAGGGTACTCGCAGTACTTC
cdr3_aa: CATSDGTGYSQYF